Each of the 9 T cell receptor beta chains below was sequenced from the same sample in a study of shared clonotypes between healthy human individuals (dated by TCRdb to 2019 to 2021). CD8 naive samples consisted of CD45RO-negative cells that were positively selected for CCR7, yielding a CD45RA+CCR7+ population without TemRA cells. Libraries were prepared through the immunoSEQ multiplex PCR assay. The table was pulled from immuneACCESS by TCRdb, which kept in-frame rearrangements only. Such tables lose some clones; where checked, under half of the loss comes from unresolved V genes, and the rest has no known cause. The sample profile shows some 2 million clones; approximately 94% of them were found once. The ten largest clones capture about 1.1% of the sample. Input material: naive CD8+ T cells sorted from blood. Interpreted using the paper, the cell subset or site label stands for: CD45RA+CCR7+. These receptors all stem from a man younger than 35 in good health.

CDR3 amino acids: CASSLSASGVRDTQYF. The CDR3 nucleotides are TGTGCCAGCAGCTTATCGGCTAGCGGGGTTCGGGATACGCAGTATTTT. The chain joins TRBV7-6 to TRBJ2-3, with 9 bases that match TRBD2. This CDR3 comprises 16 residues. Losses at the gene ends were 2 bases for V and 6 bases for J; bases not matched to a gene: 9. CDR1 and CDR2 from the germline V gene are SGHVS and FNYEAQ.

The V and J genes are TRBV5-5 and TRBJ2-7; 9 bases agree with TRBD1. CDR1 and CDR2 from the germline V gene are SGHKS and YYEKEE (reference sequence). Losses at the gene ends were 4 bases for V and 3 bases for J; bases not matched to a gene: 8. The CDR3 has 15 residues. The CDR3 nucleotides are TGTGCCAGCAGCGTAGGACAGGGGAAGGGCTACGAGCAGTACTTC. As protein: CASSVGQGKGYEQYF.

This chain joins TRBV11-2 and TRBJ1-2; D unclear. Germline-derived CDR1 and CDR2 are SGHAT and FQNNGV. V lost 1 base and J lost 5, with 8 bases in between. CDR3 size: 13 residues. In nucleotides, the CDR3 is TGTGCCAGCAGCTTAGTCAGTATGTATGGCTACACCTTC. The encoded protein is CASSLVSMYGYTF.

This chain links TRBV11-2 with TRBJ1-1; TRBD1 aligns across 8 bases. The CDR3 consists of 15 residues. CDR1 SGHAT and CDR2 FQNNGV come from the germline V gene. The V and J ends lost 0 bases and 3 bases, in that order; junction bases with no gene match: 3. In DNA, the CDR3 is TGTGCCAGCAGCTTAGACCGGACAGGGTACACTGAAGCTTTCTTT. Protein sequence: CASSLDRTGYTEAFF.

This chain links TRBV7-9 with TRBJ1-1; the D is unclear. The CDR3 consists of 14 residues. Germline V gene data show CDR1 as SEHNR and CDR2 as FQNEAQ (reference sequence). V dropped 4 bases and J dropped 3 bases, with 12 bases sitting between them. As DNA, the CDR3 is TGTGCCAGCAGCTCCGTATTCTGGGACACTGAAGCTTTCTTT. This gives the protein CASSSVFWDTEAFF.

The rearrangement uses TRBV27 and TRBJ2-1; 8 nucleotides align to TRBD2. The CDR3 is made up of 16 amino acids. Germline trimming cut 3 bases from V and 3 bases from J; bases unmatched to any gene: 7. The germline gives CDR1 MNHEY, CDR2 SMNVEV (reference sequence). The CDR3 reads CASSLSSGRIYNEQFF. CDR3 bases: TGTGCCAGCAGTTTGTCTAGCGGGCGGATCTACAATGAGCAGTTCTTC.

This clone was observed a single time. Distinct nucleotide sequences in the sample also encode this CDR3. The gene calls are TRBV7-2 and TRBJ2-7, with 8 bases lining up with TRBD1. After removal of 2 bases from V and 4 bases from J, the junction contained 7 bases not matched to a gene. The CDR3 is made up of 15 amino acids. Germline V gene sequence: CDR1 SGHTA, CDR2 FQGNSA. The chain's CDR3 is CASSLRWQGAYEQYF. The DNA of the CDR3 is TGTGCCAGCAGCTTACGGTGGCAGGGGGCGTACGAGCAGTACTTC.

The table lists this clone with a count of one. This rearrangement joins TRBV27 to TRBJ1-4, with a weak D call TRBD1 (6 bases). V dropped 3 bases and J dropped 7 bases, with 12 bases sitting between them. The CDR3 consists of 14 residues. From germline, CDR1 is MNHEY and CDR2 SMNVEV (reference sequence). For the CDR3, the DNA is TGTGCCAGCAGTTTGGGGGGCGTAGGTGAAAAACTGTTTTTT. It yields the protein CASSLGGVGEKLFF.

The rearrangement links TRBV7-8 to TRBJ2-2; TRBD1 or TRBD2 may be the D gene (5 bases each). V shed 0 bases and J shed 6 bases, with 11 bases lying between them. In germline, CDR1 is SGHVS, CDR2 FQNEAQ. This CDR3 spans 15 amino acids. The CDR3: CASSLAPEGSGELFF. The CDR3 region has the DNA TGTGCCAGCAGCTTAGCACCCGAGGGGTCCGGGGAGCTGTTTTTT.